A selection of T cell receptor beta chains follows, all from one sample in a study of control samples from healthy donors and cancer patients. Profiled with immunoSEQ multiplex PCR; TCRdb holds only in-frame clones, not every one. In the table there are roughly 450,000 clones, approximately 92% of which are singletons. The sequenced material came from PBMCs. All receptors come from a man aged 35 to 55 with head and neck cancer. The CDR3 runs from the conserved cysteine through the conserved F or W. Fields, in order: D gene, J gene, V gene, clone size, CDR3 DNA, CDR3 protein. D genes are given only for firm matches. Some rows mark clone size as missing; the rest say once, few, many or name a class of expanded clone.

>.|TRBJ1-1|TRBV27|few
TGTGCCAGCAGTTTCCTAAGAAGGGGCGAGGCTTTCTTT
CASSFLRRGEAFF
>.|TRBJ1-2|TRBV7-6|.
TGTGCCAGCAGTCAGGGCGTGCGTGGCTACACCTTC
CASSQGVRGYTF
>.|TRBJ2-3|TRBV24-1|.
TGTGCCACCAGTGATTCGCGGACAGATGGAAATACGCAGTATTTT
CATSDSRTDGNTQYF
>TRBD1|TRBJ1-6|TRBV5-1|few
TGCGCCAGCAGGCTGGACAGGGGGAACTCCTATAATTCACCCCTCCACTTT
CASRLDRGNSYNSPLHF
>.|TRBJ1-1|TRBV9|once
TGTGCCAGCAGCCCACGAACTGAAGCTTTCTTT
CASSPRTEAFF
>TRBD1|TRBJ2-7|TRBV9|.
TGTGCCAGCAGCCACAACAGAATGACAGGGTGGAATTCGAGAGAGCAGTACTTC
CASSHNRMTGWNSREQYF
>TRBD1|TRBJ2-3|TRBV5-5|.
TGTGCCAGCAGCTTGGAGACAGGGAATGAAGATACGCAGTATTTT
CASSLETGNEDTQYF
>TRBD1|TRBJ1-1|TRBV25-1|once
TGTGCCAGCGGACAGGGGGGTAGAGCAGCTTTCTTT
CASGQGGRAAFF
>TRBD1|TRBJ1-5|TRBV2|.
TGTGCCAGCAGCCAATACTTACAGGGGGCAGGTCAGCCCCAGCATTTT
CASSQYLQGAGQPQHF
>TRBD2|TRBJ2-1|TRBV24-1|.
TGTGCCACCAGTGAAGGAACTAGCGGGAGCGTCAATGAGCAGTTCTTC
CATSEGTSGSVNEQFF
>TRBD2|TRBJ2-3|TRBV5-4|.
TGTGCCAGCAGCCGGACTAGCGGGGGCTCTAGCACAGATACGCAGTATTTT
CASSRTSGGSSTDTQYF
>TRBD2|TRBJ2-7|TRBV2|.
TGTGCCAGCAGGGCCCGCCTAGTACAGACTAGCGCCACTTCCTACGAGCAGTACTTC
CASRARLVQTSATSYEQYF
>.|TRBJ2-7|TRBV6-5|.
TGTGCCAGCAGCCCCCCGCGGGGCGAGCAGTACTTC
CASSPPRGEQYF
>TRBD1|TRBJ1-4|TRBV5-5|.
TGTGCCAGCAGCTTGGTGACAGGGGATCTTGAAAAACTGTTTTTT
CASSLVTGDLEKLFF
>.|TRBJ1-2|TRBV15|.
TGTGCCACCAGCAGAGATGAGGGGGAATTTGACTATGGCTACACCTTC
CATSRDEGEFDYGYTF
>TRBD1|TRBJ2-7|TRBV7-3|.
TGTGCCAGCAGCTTGGCAGGGGGCAGCGAGCAGTACTTC
CASSLAGGSEQYF
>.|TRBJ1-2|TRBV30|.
TGTGCCTGGAGTTGGGGGGGGCTCTATGGCTACACCTTC
CAWSWGGLYGYTF
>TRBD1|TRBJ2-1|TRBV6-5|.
TGTGCCAGCAGTTACGGGACAGGGGGCAGAGGGGAGCAGTTCTTC
CASSYGTGGRGEQFF
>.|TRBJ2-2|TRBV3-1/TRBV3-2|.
TGTGCCAGCAGCCAAGGGCTGAACACCGGGGAGCTGTTTTTT
CASSQGLNTGELFF
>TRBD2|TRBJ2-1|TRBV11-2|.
TGTGCCACCACGGGTCAGCGGGACGGTGATGAGCAGTTCTTC
CATTGQRDGDEQFF
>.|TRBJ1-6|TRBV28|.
TGTGCCAGCATTTGGGGGGCTGGGGGGAATTCACCCCTCCACTTT
CASIWGAGGNSPLHF
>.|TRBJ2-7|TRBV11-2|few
TGTGCCAGCACCCGGGGGGGACAGGGTTCCTACGAGCAGTACTTC
CASTRGGQGSYEQYF
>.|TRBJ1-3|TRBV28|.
TGTGCCACCTCAGGGAGAGGGGACTCTGGAAACACCATATATTTT
CATSGRGDSGNTIYF
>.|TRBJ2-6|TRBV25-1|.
TGTGCCAGCAGTGGGGATTCAGGAGGGGCCAACGTCCTGACTTTC
CASSGDSGGANVLTF
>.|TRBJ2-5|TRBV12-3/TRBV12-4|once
TGTGCCAGCAGTTCTCGAGAGGAGACCCAGTACTTC
CASSSREETQYF
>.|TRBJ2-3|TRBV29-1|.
TGCAGCGTTGAACCCTCCCCTGCAGCCGGGACTTACACAGATACGCAGTATTTT
CSVEPSPAAGTYTDTQYF
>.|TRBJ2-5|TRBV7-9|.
TGTGCCAGCAGCTTAGTCGGCTCCGAAGAGACCCAGTACTTC
CASSLVGSEETQYF
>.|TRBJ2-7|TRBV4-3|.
TGCGCCAGCAGCCAAGCTTTGGATTACGAGCAGTACTTC
CASSQALDYEQYF
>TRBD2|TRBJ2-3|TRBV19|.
TGTGCCAGTAGTTTCAGCGGGGACACAGATACGCAGTATTTT
CASSFSGDTDTQYF
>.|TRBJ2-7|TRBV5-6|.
TGTGCCAGCAGCGATGGGACACATGGGGCTGGAGAGCAGTACTTC
CASSDGTHGAGEQYF
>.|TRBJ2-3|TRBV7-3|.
TGTGCCAGCAGCCTAATTGGACAGACGACTTTTAGCACAGATACGCAGTATTTT
CASSLIGQTTFSTDTQYF